This is a list of T cell receptor beta chains from one sample in a study of blood T cell repertoires in COVID-19. Repertoires were generated with immunoSEQ multiplex PCR, while TCRdb's copy carries only in-frame clones and drops some. There are 100,000 to 150,000 clones in the sample; more than 80% occur only once, and approximately 3% lies in the top ten. The sequenced sample consisted of peripheral blood. The receptors were sampled from a woman of 80 years or more with COVID-19, enrolled during active disease. Each CDR3 is given with its conserved first and last residue. Part of the rows lack a size; the others show once, few, many or a class for expanded clones.

size: once
V: TRBV9
J: TRBJ1-1
CDR3: CASSPTLGQGWGGNTEAFF

size: NA
V: TRBV10-3
J: TRBJ2-5
CDR3: CAIRPGLADQETQYF

size: NA
V: TRBV5-1
J: TRBJ2-7
CDR3: CASSLSLFYEQYF

size: NA
V: TRBV28
J: TRBJ1-4
CDR3: CASSPWTGREEKLFF

size: NA
V: TRBV5-4
J: TRBJ2-3
CDR3: CASSLSRADTQYF

size: NA
V: TRBV6-6
J: TRBJ1-2
CDR3: CASRLTGLHYGYTF

size: NA
V: TRBV18
J: TRBJ1-5
CDR3: CASSRQSDQPQHF

size: NA
V: TRBV2
J: TRBJ1-2
CDR3: CASSATGNYGYTF

size: NA
V: TRBV7-9
J: TRBJ1-3
CDR3: CASSSGGEGNTIYF

size: NA
V: TRBV2
J: TRBJ1-6
CDR3: CASSLGRGDSSYNSPLHF

size: NA
V: TRBV7-2
J: TRBJ1-3
CDR3: CASSSRGGGNTIYF

size: NA
V: TRBV7-9
J: TRBJ2-7
CDR3: CASSPDSRLNYEQYF

size: NA
V: TRBV3-1/TRBV3-2
J: TRBJ1-1
CDR3: CASSQEGQGTEAFF

size: NA
V: TRBV27
J: TRBJ2-1
CDR3: CASGASLLSSYNEQFF

size: NA
V: TRBV14
J: TRBJ1-2
CDR3: CASSPQTGGAGGYTF

size: NA
V: TRBV7-9
J: TRBJ2-1
CDR3: CASSHPRGSRASGVNEQFF

size: NA
V: TRBV9
J: TRBJ2-2
CDR3: CASSPARWRGVGELFF

size: NA
V: TRBV6-2/TRBV6-3
J: TRBJ1-6
CDR3: CASSYPEGASNSPLHF

size: NA
V: TRBV2
J: TRBJ2-1
CDR3: CASSGAGNEQFF

size: NA
V: TRBV28
J: TRBJ2-3
CDR3: CASSPSLAVSTDTQYF

size: NA
V: TRBV6-5
J: TRBJ1-2
CDR3: CASSDGTGNYGYTF

size: once
V: TRBV6-2/TRBV6-3
J: TRBJ2-5
CDR3: CASSGGLAGAETQYF

size: NA
V: TRBV5-8
J: TRBJ1-1
CDR3: CASSFGLVLNTEAFF

size: NA
V: TRBV6-4
J: TRBJ1-2
CDR3: CASSASTGGGYGYTF

size: NA
V: TRBV25-1
J: TRBJ2-7
CDR3: CASSELGWLAGGYEQYF

size: NA
V: TRBV4-3
J: TRBJ2-5
CDR3: CASSPRGPPETQYF

size: few
V: TRBV21-1
J: TRBJ2-5
CDR3: CASSKSGRLGTSGRVVVETQYF

size: NA
V: TRBV6-1
J: TRBJ2-3
CDR3: CASSEVRAGVGDTQYF

size: NA
V: TRBV27
J: TRBJ1-2
CDR3: CASSFSVTGGYTF

size: NA
V: TRBV7-9
J: TRBJ2-7
CDR3: CASSLAIGTGPYEQYF

size: NA
V: TRBV4-3
J: TRBJ2-7
CDR3: CASSQTGTGAYEQYF

size: NA
V: TRBV19
J: TRBJ2-4
CDR3: CASSIGRQSNIQYF

size: NA
V: TRBV9
J: TRBJ2-3
CDR3: CASSVVSATTDTQYF

size: NA
V: TRBV20-1
J: TRBJ2-7
CDR3: CSASGTSGSRYEQYF

size: NA
V: TRBV18
J: TRBJ1-1
CDR3: CASSADRPVNTEAFF

size: NA
V: TRBV3-1/TRBV3-2
J: TRBJ1-6
CDR3: CASIPRSGARLHF

size: once
V: TRBV7-3
J: TRBJ1-1
CDR3: CASSPARGGTEAFF

size: NA
V: TRBV27
J: TRBJ2-7
CDR3: CAVGQTSYEQYF

size: NA
V: TRBV28
J: TRBJ1-3
CDR3: CASTPQVTGGNTIYF

size: NA
V: TRBV15
J: TRBJ1-5
CDR3: CAIGNRVLEIYSNQPQHF

size: NA
V: TRBV27
J: TRBJ2-2
CDR3: CASSSGQTNTGELFF

size: NA
V: TRBV27
J: TRBJ2-7
CDR3: CASRVRGYDSYEQYF

size: NA
V: TRBV18
J: TRBJ1-2
CDR3: CASSPGQFYGYTF

size: NA
V: TRBV29-1
J: TRBJ2-3
CDR3: CSVGARDRSTDTQYF

size: NA
V: TRBV9
J: TRBJ2-3
CDR3: CASSATAGENADTQYF

size: once
V: TRBV14
J: TRBJ2-5
CDR3: CASSQSLGPQETQYF

size: NA
V: TRBV11-2
J: TRBJ1-2
CDR3: CASSYYGLYGYTF

size: NA
V: TRBV2
J: TRBJ1-1
CDR3: CASSGLPNTEAFF

size: once
V: TRBV11-2
J: TRBJ2-7
CDR3: CASSLQGLAGGPTAYEQYF

size: NA
V: TRBV5-4
J: TRBJ2-7
CDR3: CASSLVAGALLDEQYF

size: few
V: TRBV6-5
J: TRBJ1-1
CDR3: CASRRRDTEAFF

size: NA
V: TRBV27
J: TRBJ2-1
CDR3: CASSTQLAGQPFRYNEQFF

size: NA
V: TRBV11-2
J: TRBJ2-1
CDR3: CASSFSGWVTYNEQFF

size: once
V: TRBV28
J: TRBJ1-4
CDR3: CAIRGTNEKLFF

size: NA
V: TRBV7-9
J: TRBJ2-3
CDR3: CASSSSGWGTGGPDTQYF